Listed below are T cell receptor beta chains from one sample, sequenced in a study of identical twins. TCRdb analysed the 5' RACE reads with MiXCR anew, one entry per CDR3 protein. The data contain roughly 1,500,000 distinct CDR3 sequences, about 31% of them singletons. The sample was cord blood. The receptors originated from a newborn girl in good health. Each CDR3 is given without its conserved first and last residue. Each record gives: CDR3 protein, V gene.

CDR3aa: ASSGKTVPNEQLF
v_gene: TRBV25-1

CDR3aa: ASSQEVGVGSYEQY
v_gene: TRBV3-1

CDR3aa: ASSFIRTPWNEQF
v_gene: TRBV28

CDR3aa: ASSLRGLAASTDTQY
v_gene: TRBV7-2

CDR3aa: ASSLDILRGGDGYT
v_gene: TRBV7-2

CDR3aa: ASSYFTGWGANEKLF
v_gene: TRBV6-5

CDR3aa: AISDLRGKNTEAF
v_gene: TRBV10-3

CDR3aa: ASTGSADQPQH
v_gene: TRBV2

CDR3aa: ASNEANYGYT
v_gene: TRBV7-9

CDR3aa: ASSVEQGEAPLH
v_gene: TRBV9

CDR3aa: ASSQDRGHSPLH
v_gene: TRBV7-9

CDR3aa: ASSQVGTGQNIQY
v_gene: TRBV3-1

CDR3aa: ASFQGHGREKLF
v_gene: TRBV2

CDR3aa: ASSFIVGPRSYNEQF
v_gene: TRBV7-8

CDR3aa: SGRLLETQY
v_gene: TRBV20-1

CDR3aa: ASSLARSNSPLH
v_gene: TRBV12-3/TRBV12-4

CDR3aa: ASSKGLSGANVLT
v_gene: TRBV21-1

CDR3aa: ASSLDRGTGGQGAF
v_gene: TRBV7-9

CDR3aa: SASRGTAYYNEQF
v_gene: TRBV20-1

CDR3aa: ASSLAFRTNYGYT
v_gene: TRBV7-2

CDR3aa: ASSSTAGYGYT
v_gene: TRBV12-3/TRBV12-4

CDR3aa: ASSPENSNRAPYEQY
v_gene: TRBV4-2

CDR3aa: ASSRRTGGTEKLF
v_gene: TRBV5-6

CDR3aa: SARPFGVHNQPQH
v_gene: TRBV20-1

CDR3aa: SATGQLGLTEAF
v_gene: TRBV20-1

CDR3aa: ASTRDSSYNEQY
v_gene: TRBV12-3/TRBV12-4

CDR3aa: ASSKRATGGAENNEQF
v_gene: TRBV21-1

CDR3aa: SAIRNQPQH
v_gene: TRBV20-1

CDR3aa: PSSSRLAGGAAKNIQY
v_gene: TRBV5-1

CDR3aa: ASSQGPGADDDNQPQH
v_gene: TRBV4-1

CDR3aa: AWSAFGTYNEQF
v_gene: TRBV30

CDR3aa: ASSFVAEGDIQY
v_gene: TRBV5-1

CDR3aa: ASSYSSPAMQPQH
v_gene: TRBV6-2/TRBV6-3

CDR3aa: ASSLRTRSTDTQY
v_gene: TRBV27

CDR3aa: ASSLKPTGGNQPQH
v_gene: TRBV12-3/TRBV12-4

CDR3aa: AISVGADGYT
v_gene: TRBV10-3

CDR3aa: ATETGDSHTDTQY
v_gene: TRBV10-3

CDR3aa: ASTRGVELF
v_gene: TRBV7-9

CDR3aa: ASSVTYSYNSPLH
v_gene: TRBV5-1

CDR3aa: ASRGGINQPQH
v_gene: TRBV2

CDR3aa: ASSQDERSWYEQY
v_gene: TRBV3-1

CDR3aa: ASSPSGGAYEQF
v_gene: TRBV5-1

CDR3aa: ASSYWGEDQPQH
v_gene: TRBV6-5

CDR3aa: SANRDSYRYEQY
v_gene: TRBV20-1

CDR3aa: SVRRLAGGTGELF
v_gene: TRBV29-1

CDR3aa: SASTSPGLGSYNEQF
v_gene: TRBV20-1

CDR3aa: ASSPTPLGGYT
v_gene: TRBV28

CDR3aa: ASSQGPPYEQY
v_gene: TRBV12-3/TRBV12-4

CDR3aa: ASSGVGTGDTEAF
v_gene: TRBV19

CDR3aa: SARADTIYEQY
v_gene: TRBV20-1

CDR3aa: ASSQRSSGPYEQY
v_gene: TRBV3-1

CDR3aa: ASSLGIASYEQY
v_gene: TRBV7-2

CDR3aa: SVTPSPGGLSYEQY
v_gene: TRBV29-1

CDR3aa: ARGPPGNTIY
v_gene: TRBV10-2

CDR3aa: ASSQGGGSTEAF
v_gene: TRBV3-1